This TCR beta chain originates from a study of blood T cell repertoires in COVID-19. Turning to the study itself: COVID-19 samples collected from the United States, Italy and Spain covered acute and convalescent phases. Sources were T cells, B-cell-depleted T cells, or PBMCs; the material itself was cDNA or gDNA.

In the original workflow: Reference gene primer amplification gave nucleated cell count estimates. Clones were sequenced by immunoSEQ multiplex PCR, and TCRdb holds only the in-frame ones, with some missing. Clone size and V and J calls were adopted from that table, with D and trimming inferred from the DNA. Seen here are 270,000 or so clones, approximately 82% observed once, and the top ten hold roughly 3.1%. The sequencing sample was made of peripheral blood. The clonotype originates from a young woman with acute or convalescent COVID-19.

CDR3 DNA: TGTGCCAGCTCACCACCGCAGTATTATAGCAATCAGCCCCAGCATTTT. It specifies CASSPPQYYSNQPQHF. The V and J genes are TRBV18 and TRBJ1-5; unclear D gene. Trimming took off 0 bases at V and 0 bases at J, with 9 bases between the two ends. This CDR3 has 16 amino acids. The germline gives CDR1 KGHSH, CDR2 LQKENI.